This T cell receptor (beta chain) was identified during a study of Ad26.COV2.S vaccination and SARS-CoV-2 variants. On the study more broadly: Donor got 5x10^10 or 1x10^11 viral particles of Ad26.COV2.S.

General study findings and limits: Overall T cell responses may have been underestimated by the analyses of TCR breadth and depth.

Assay: immunoSEQ multiplex PCR; the TCRdb copy retains only in-frame clones and omits some. The data contain 200,000 to 300,000 clones, approximately 87% of them singletons. Treatment indicated: roughly 19 received Ad26.COV2.S at low or high dose, single or two shots; a few received placebo; per-sample allocation not given. Day 63 following the first vaccine or placebo injection was when the samples were taken. An 18-55-year-old adult in Boston served as donor. Expressing Wuhan-strain SARS-CoV-2 spike, an Ad26 vector served as the vaccine. Note on this clone: Its target is unknown.

V lost 0 bases, J lost 3 bases, and 13 bases lay in between. Germline V gene data show CDR1 as MNHEY and CDR2 as SVGEGT. The CDR3 runs to 16 residues. The sample in question was peripheral blood, obtained in a trial of Ad26.COV2.S vaccine versus placebo. The source of this sequence is a person between 18 and 59 years old who received the Ad26.COV2.S COVID-19 vaccine or a placebo. The chain has TRBV6-2 or TRBV6-3 and TRBJ2-3; D is unclear. CDR3: CASSYSSDLVTDTQYF. The CDR3 nucleotides read TGTGCCAGCAGTTACTCGTCCGACCTAGTAACAGATACGCAGTATTTT.